This T cell receptor (beta chain) was recorded in a study of blood T cells in healthy people across ages. Findings of the study overall: In older individuals, TCR beta diversity per million T cells was lower, falling roughly linearly with age.

Every donor contributed about 10 milliliters of peripheral blood by blood draw. This CDR3 has 15 residues. Per the germline V gene, CDR1 is MDHEN and CDR2 is SYDVKM. The authors ran a second PCR of about 6 to 12 cycles using a sample-barcoded 5' primer and a J-beta primer mix. TCRdb reprocessed the 5' RACE reads with MiXCR, giving one entry per CDR3 protein. The table lists roughly 1,700,000 distinct CDR3 sequences, 28% of them singletons. This clonotype showed up just a few times. The antigen remains unidentified. Germline and junction disagree at one end, which may indicate a read error. The V and J genes are TRBV28 and TRBJ1-5; D uncertain. Source material: blood. This TCR was sampled from a woman aged 30 to 39 in good health. The CDR3 DNA sequence: TGTGCCAGTAGTTTGGGGAGGCAGGAAGGCCAGCCCCAGCATTTT. Amino acid sequence: CASSLGRQEGQPQHF.